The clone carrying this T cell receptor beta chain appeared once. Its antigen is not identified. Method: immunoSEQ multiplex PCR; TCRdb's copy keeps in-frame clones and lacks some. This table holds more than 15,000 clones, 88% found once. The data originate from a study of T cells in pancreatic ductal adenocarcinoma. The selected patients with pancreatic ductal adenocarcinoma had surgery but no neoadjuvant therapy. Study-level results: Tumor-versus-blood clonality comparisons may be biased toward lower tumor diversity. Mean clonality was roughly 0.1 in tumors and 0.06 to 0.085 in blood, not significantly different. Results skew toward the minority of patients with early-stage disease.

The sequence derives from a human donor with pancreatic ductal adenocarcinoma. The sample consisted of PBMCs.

For the CDR3, the DNA is TGTGCCAGCCCTCTCTCTCTGGCAGGGGTCACTGAAGCTTTCTTT. Its translation is CASPLSLAGVTEAFF. The rearrangement links TRBV28 to TRBJ1-1; tentatively, D is TRBD1 (6 bases). The V gene's germline CDR1 is MDHEN and CDR2 SYDVKM. V gave up 8 bases and J gave up 4 bases, with 20 bases separating them. There are 15 residues in the CDR3.